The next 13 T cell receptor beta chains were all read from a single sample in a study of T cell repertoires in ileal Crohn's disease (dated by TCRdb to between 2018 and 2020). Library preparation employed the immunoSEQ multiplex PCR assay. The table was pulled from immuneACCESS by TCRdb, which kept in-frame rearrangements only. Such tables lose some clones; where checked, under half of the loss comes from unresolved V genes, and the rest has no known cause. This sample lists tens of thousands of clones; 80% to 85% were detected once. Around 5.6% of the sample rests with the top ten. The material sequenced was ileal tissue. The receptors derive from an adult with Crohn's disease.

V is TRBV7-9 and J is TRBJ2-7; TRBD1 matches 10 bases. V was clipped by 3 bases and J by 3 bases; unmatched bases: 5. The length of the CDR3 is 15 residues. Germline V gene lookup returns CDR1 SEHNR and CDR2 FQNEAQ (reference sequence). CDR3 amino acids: CASSFPGQGIYEQYF. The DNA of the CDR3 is TGTGCCAGCAGCTTCCCGGGACAGGGGATCTACGAGCAGTACTTC.

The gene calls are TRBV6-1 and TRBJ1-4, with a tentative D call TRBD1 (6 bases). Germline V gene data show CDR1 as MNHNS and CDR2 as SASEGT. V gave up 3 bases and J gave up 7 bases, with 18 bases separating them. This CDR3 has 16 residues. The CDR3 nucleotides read TGTGCCAGCAGTGACAGGGCCAGGGGATATGGTGAAAAACTGTTTTTT. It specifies CASSDRARGYGEKLFF.

The CDR3 DNA sequence: TGCGCCAGCAGCCCGGTACTGGGGGGGCCGGTCGAGCAGTACTTC. Translated: CASSPVLGGPVEQYF. This sequence joins TRBV4-3 and TRBJ2-7, with D maybe TRBD2 (7 bases). Germline loops: CDR1 LGHNA, CDR2 YSLEER. This CDR3 contains 15 residues. The V end lost 4 bases, the J end lost 6 bases, and 19 bases lay between the germline ends.

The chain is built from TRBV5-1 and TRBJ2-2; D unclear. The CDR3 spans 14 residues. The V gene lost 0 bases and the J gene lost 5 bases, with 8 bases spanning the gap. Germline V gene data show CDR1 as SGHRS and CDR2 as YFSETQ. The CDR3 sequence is CASSLGGATGELFF. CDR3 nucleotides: TGCGCCAGCAGCTTGGGAGGAGCTACCGGGGAGCTGTTTTTT.

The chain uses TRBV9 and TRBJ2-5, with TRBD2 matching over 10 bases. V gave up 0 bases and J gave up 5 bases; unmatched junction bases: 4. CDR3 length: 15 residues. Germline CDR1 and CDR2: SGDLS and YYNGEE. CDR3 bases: TGTGCCAGCAGCGTAGACCTAGCGGGGGATGAGACCCAGTACTTC. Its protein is CASSVDLAGDETQYF.

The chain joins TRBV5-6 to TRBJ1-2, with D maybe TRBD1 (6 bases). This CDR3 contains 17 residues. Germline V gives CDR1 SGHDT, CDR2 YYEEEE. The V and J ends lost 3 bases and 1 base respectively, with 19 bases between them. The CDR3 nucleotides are TGTGCCAGCAGCTCTGGAGTCTACGGACAGTTTAACTATGGCTACACCTTC. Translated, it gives CASSSGVYGQFNYGYTF.

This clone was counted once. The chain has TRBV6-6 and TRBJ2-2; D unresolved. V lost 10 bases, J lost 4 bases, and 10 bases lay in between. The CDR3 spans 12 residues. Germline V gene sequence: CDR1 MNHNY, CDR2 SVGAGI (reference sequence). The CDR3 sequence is CATSVLTGELFF. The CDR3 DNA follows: TGTGCCACCTCAGTCCTCACCGGGGAGCTGTTTTTT.

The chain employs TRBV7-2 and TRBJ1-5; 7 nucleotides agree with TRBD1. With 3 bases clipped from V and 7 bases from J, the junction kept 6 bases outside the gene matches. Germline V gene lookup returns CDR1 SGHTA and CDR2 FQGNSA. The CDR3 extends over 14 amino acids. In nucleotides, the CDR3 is TGTGCCAGCAGCTTTCACAGGGGAGAACAGCCCCAGCATTTT. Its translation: CASSFHRGEQPQHF.

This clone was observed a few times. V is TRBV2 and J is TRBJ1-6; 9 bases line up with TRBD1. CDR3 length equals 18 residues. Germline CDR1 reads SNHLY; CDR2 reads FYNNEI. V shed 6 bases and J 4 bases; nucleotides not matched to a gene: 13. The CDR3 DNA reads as TGTGCCAGCAGCGATCCCCCCTCCGGGACAGGGTATAATTCACCCCTCCACTTT. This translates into CASSDPPSGTGYNSPLHF.

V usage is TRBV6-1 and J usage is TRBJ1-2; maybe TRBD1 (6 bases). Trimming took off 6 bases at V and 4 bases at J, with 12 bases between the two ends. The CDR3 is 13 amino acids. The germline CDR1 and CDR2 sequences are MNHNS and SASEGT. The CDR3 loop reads CASSETGLYGYTF. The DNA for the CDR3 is TGTGCCAGCAGCGAAACAGGGCTCTATGGCTACACCTTC.

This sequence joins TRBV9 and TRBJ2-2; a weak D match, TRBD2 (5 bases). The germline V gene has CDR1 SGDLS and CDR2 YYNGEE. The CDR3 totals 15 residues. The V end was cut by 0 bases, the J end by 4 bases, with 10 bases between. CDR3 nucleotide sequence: TGTGCCAGCAGCGTAGACGGGGTTCTCACCGGGGAGCTGTTTTTT. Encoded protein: CASSVDGVLTGELFF.

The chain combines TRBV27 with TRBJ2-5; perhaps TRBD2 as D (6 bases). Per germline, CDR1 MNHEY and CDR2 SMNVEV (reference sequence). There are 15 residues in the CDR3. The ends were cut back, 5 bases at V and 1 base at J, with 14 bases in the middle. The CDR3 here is CASSLGHSGQETQYF. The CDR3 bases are TGTGCCAGCAGTCTGGGGCATAGCGGCCAAGAGACCCAGTACTTC.

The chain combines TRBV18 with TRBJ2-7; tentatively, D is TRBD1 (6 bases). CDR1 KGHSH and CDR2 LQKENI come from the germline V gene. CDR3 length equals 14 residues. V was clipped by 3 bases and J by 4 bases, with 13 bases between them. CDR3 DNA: TGTGCCAGCTCACCGCCTTGGGGGCAATACGAGCAGTACTTC. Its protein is CASSPPWGQYEQYF.